The 7 T cell receptor beta chains in this list originate from one sample, sequenced in a study of blood T cell repertoires in COVID-19. Clones were sequenced by immunoSEQ multiplex PCR, and TCRdb holds only the in-frame ones, with some missing. The sample has 300,000 to 450,000 clones; about 90% are singletons. Sample: peripheral blood. These receptors were obtained from a woman aged 60-70 years with COVID-19, enrolled during active disease.

The V gene is TRBV19, the J gene TRBJ2-7; TRBD2 aligns across 9 bases. The germline V gene encodes CDR1 LNHDA and CDR2 SQIVND (reference sequence). V was clipped by 2 bases and J by 5 bases; unmatched bases: 7. The CDR3 extends over 15 amino acids. This CDR3 is CASSIQAGGRHEQYF. In nucleotides, the CDR3 is TGTGCCAGTAGTATACAAGCGGGGGGCCGGCACGAGCAGTACTTC. Filled out from reference TRBV19 and TRBJ2-7, the complete variable domain reads DGGITQSPKYLFRKEGQNVTLSCEQNLNHDAMYWYRQDPGQGLRLIYYSQIVNDFQKGDIAEGYSVSREKKESFPLTVTSAQKNPTAFYLCASSIQAGGRHEQYFGPGTRLTVT.

This clone was found once. The V and J genes are TRBV5-6 and TRBJ1-6; TRBD1 matches 8 bases. Germline CDR1 and CDR2: SGHDT and YYEEEE. There are 16 residues in the CDR3. The DNA for the CDR3 is TGTGCTTCGCACCTGCTTTTCGGACAGGGTAATTCACCCCTCCACTTT. Translation gives CASHLLFGQGNSPLHF.

The rearrangement links TRBV5-4 to TRBJ1-4; D is ambiguous. CDR1 SGHNT and CDR2 YYREEE come from the germline V gene (reference sequence). V was clipped by 4 bases and J by 0 bases, with 7 bases between them. The CDR3 has 14 residues. The CDR3 here is CASSEYATNEKLFF. In DNA form, the CDR3 reads TGTGCCAGCAGCGAGTATGCAACTAATGAAAAACTGTTTTTT.

Points on this clone: This specimen includes other DNA sequences encoding the same CDR3. CDR3 bases: TGTGCCAGCAGCTTTACGAACACCGGGGAGCTGTTTTTT. This encodes CASSFTNTGELFF. J is TRBJ2-2 and V is TRBV11-2; D unresolved. Germline assignment: CDR1 SGHAT and CDR2 FQNNGV. The CDR3 is made up of 13 amino acids. Trimming shortened V by 3 bases and J by 0 bases, and 2 bases separated the two germline ends.

The chain recombines TRBV19 with TRBJ1-1; no clear D gene. The V gene's germline CDR1 is LNHDA and CDR2 SQIVND (reference sequence). V gave up 3 bases and J gave up 2 bases, with 13 bases separating them. The CDR3 is made up of 15 amino acids. CDR3 DNA sequence: TGTGCCAGTAGTATGAGGAAGGCCCTAAACACTGAAGCTTTCTTT. Its translation is CASSMRKALNTEAFF.

This clone was seen more than once but under ten times. The rearrangement uses TRBV11-1 and TRBJ1-1; TRBD1 is a possible D gene (5 bases). Germline lookup yields CDR1 SGHAT and CDR2 FQDESV (reference sequence). The V end was cut by 4 bases, the J end by 1 base, with 16 bases between. CDR3 length: 16 amino acids. The CDR3 reads CASSSRGRAANTEAFF. The CDR3 DNA follows: TGTGCCAGCAGCTCTAGGGGCAGGGCGGCGAACACTGAAGCTTTCTTT. The variable domain in full, with the rest retrieved from reference TRBV11-1 and TRBJ1-1, is EAEVAQSPRYKITEKSQAVAFWCDPISGHATLYWYRQILGQGPELLVQFQDESVVDDSQLPKDRFSAERLKGVDSTLKIQPAELGDSAMYLCASSSRGRAANTEAFFGQGTRLTVV.

The chain uses TRBV6-5 and TRBJ2-7; perhaps TRBD2 as D (5 bases). The V gene's germline CDR1 is MNHEY and CDR2 SVGAGI. Trimming removed 5 bases at V and 5 bases at J, with 19 bases between. The CDR3 loop spans 15 amino acids. In DNA, the CDR3 is TGTGCCAGCAGTCCCCAGGTCCCGGGGAAGAACGAGCAGTACTTC. Protein: CASSPQVPGKNEQYF.